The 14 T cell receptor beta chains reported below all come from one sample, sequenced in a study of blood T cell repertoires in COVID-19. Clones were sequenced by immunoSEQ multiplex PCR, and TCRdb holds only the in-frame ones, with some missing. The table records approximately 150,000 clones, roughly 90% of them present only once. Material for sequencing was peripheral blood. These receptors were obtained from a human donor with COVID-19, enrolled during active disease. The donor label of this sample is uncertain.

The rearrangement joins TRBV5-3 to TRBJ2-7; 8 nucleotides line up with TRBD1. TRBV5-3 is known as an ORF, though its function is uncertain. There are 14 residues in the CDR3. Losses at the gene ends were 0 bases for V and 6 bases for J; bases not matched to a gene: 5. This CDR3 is CARSLGSGGGEQYF. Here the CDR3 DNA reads TGTGCCAGAAGCTTGGGGTCAGGGGGCGGCGAGCAGTACTTC.

In DNA, the CDR3 is TGTGCCAGCAGACGGACAGGACAAGAGACCCAGTACTTC. It codes for CASRRTGQETQYF. The genes are TRBV6-5 and TRBJ2-5; the match to TRBD1 covers 7 bases. V lost 6 bases and J lost 2; bases outside the gene matches: 3. Germline values: CDR1 MNHEY, CDR2 SVGAGI. This CDR3 has 13 amino acids.

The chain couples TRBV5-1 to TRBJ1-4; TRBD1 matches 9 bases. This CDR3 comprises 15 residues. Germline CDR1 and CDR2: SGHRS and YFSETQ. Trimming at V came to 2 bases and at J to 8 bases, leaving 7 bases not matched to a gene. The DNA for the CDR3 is TGCGCCAGCAGCTTAGGGGACAGGGTTTGGGAAAAACTGTTTTTT. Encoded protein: CASSLGDRVWEKLFF. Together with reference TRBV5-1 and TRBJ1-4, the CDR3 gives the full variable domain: KAGVTQTPRYLIKTRGQQVTLSCSPISGHRSVSWYQQTPGQGLQFLFEYFSETQRNKGNFPGRFSGRQFSNSRSEMNVSTLELGDSALYLCASSLGDRVWEKLFFGSGTQLSVL.

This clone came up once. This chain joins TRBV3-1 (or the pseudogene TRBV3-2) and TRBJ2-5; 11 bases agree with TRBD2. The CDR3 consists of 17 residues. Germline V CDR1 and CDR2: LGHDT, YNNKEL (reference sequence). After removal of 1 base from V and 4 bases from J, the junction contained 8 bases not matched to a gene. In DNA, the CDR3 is TGTGCCAGCAGCCAAGGTTCACTAGCGGGAGCGGGAGAGACCCAGTACTTC. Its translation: CASSQGSLAGAGETQYF.

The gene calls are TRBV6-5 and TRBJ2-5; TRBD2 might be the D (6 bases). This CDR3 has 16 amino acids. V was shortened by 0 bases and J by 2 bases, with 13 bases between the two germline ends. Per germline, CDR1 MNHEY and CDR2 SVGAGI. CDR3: CASSYSELAEQETQYF. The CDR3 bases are TGTGCCAGCAGTTACTCGGAGTTAGCGGAACAAGAGACCCAGTACTTC.

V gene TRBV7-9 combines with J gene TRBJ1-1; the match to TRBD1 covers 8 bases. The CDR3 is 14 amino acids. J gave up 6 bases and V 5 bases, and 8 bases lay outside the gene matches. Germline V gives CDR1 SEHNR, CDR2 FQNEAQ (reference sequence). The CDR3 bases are TGTGCCAGCAGCATGACAGGGGCAATAGCTGAAGCTTTCTTT. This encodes CASSMTGAIAEAFF.

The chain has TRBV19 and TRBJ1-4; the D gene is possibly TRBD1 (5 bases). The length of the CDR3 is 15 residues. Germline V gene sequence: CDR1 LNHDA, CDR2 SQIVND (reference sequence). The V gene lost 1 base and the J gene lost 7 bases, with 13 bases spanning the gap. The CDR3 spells CASSIVLGVAEKLFF. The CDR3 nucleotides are TGTGCCAGTAGTATAGTTTTAGGGGTAGCTGAAAAACTGTTTTTT. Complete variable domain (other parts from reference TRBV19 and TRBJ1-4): DGGITQSPKYLFRKEGQNVTLSCEQNLNHDAMYWYRQDPGQGLRLIYYSQIVNDFQKGDIAEGYSVSREKKESFPLTVTSAQKNPTAFYLCASSIVLGVAEKLFFGSGTQLSVL.

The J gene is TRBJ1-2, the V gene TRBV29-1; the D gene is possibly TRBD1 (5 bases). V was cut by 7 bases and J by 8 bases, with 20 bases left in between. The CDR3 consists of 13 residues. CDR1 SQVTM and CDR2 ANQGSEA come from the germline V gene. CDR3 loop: CSAKNLGTQGYTF. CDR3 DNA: TGCAGCGCTAAGAACCTTGGGACTCAAGGCTACACCTTC.

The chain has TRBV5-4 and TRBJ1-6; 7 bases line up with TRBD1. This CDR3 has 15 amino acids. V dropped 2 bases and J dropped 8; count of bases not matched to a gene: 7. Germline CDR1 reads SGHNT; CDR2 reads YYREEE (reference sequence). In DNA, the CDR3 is TGTGCCAGCAGCTTAGGTTCAGGGGGTGATTCACCCCTCCACTTT. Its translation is CASSLGSGGDSPLHF.

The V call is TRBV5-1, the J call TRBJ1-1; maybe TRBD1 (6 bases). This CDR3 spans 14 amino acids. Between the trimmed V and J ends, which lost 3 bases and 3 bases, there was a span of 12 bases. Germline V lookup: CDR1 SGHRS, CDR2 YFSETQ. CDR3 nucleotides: TGCGCCAGCAGCTCTCAAGGGGGGGACACTGAAGCTTTCTTT. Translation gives CASSSQGGDTEAFF. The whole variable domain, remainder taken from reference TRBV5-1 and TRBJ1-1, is KAGVTQTPRYLIKTRGQQVTLSCSPISGHRSVSWYQQTPGQGLQFLFEYFSETQRNKGNFPGRFSGRQFSNSRSEMNVSTLELGDSALYLCASSSQGGDTEAFFGQGTRLTVV.

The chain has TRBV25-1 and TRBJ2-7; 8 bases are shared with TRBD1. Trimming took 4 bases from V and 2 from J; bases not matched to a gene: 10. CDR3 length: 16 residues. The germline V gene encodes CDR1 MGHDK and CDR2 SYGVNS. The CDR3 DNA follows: TGTGCCAGCAGTGGAGGACCGGGACAGGTGACCTACGAGCAGTACTTC. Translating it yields CASSGGPGQVTYEQYF.

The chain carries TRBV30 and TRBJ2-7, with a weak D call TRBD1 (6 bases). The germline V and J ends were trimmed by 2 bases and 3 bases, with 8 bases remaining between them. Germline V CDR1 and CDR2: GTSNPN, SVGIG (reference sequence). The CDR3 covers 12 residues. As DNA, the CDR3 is TGTGCCTGGAGTAGACAGGTCTACGAGCAGTACTTC. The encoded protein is CAWSRQVYEQYF.

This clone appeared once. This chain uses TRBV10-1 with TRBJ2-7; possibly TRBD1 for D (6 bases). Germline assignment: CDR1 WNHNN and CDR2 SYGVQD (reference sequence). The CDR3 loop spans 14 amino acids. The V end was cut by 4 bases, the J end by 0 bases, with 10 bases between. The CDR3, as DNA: TGCGCCAGCAGTGGGGACACGAGCTCCTACGAGCAGTACTTC. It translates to CASSGDTSSYEQYF.

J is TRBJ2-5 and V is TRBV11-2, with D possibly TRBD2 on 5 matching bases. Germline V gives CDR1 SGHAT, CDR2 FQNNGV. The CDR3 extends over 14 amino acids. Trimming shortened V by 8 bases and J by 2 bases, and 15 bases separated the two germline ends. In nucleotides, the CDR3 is TGTGCCAGCCGCCGGGGTAGGCCTCAAGAGACCCAGTACTTC. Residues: CASRRGRPQETQYF.